Sequencing of this T cell receptor beta chain was carried out in a study of blood T cell repertoires in COVID-19. Original processing methods: By means of reference gene primer amplification, nucleated cell counts were estimated. Some clones are missing from TCRdb's copy, which holds only in-frame ones; the method was immunoSEQ multiplex PCR. D and trimming were read from the DNA, whereas the V and J calls and clone size are those reported in that table. The sample contains tens of thousands of clones, roughly 83% of which appear only once. The sequence derives from a man aged 25-45 years with COVID-19, enrolled during active disease. The sample taken for sequencing was peripheral blood.

The CDR3 DNA reads as TGCAGTGCTAGTCCTCCGGGACAGGGGCTCGGAAAACTGTTTTTT. Its protein product is CSASPPGQGLGKLFF. The chain joins TRBV20-1 to TRBJ1-4, with 10 bases aligning to TRBD1. Trimming took 3 bases from V and 10 from J; bases not matched to a gene: 11. Per the germline V gene, CDR1 is DFQATT and CDR2 is SNEGSKA (reference sequence). The CDR3 loop spans 15 amino acids.